The T cell receptor beta chain under discussion was sequenced for a study of T cells after yellow fever vaccination. From the 5' RACE reads, TCRdb called clonotypes with MiXCR, one entry per CDR3 protein. The table has 80,000 to 100,000 distinct CDR3 sequences, less than 6% seen once. About this clonotype: Antigen specificity is unknown.

Trimming removed 0 bases at V and 4 bases at J, with 25 bases between. The CDR3 is 18 amino acids. Looked up from germline, CDR1 is SQVTM and CDR2 is ANQGSEA. Findings and caveats of the study: Weaker overall was a secondary response that nonetheless peaked faster, on day 5 versus 15. Within FACS-sorted repertoires, abundant clonotypes contaminating from the bulk population could be present. Among primary-vaccination clones, most reappeared after the booster, at just under 98% for CD4 and under 90% for CD8.

This sequence originates from a man younger than 30 who received the YFV17D yellow fever vaccine. The sequences come from CD8+ T cells sorted from PBMCs, collected 10 days after the yellow fever booster vaccination. This chain joins TRBV29-1 and TRBJ2-7, with D tentatively TRBD1 or TRBD2 (5 bases each). CDR3 in amino acids: CSVEDWDGTAPPPYEQYF. The CDR3 DNA reads TGCAGCGTTGAAGATTGGGACGGGACCGCGCCTCCGCCATACGAGCAGTACTTC.